This passage covers 31 T cell receptor beta chains from one sample sequenced in a study of shared clonotypes between healthy human individuals. Profiled with immunoSEQ multiplex PCR; TCRdb holds only in-frame clones, not every one. The sample shows about 1,900,000 clones, 85% to 95% of them seen only once. Naive CD8 cells comprised CD45RO-negative, CCR7-positively selected cells, excluding terminally differentiated effector memory CD45RA+ cells. The sequencing sample was made of naive CD8+ T cells sorted from blood. The receptor source for this set is a man between 18 and 29 years old in good health.

V is TRBV6-5 and J is TRBJ2-7, with D tentatively TRBD1 (6 bases). Germline-derived CDR1 and CDR2 are MNHEY and SVGAGI. The CDR3 extends over 13 amino acids. V shed 5 bases and J shed 2 bases, with 10 bases lying between them. The CDR3, as DNA: TGTGCCAGCAGTCCACAGGGACCCTACGAGCAGTACTTC. It codes for CASSPQGPYEQYF.

V and J are TRBV27 and TRBJ1-6; a possible D gene is TRBD1 (6 bases). V shed 9 bases and J shed 10 bases, with 19 bases lying between them. From germline, CDR1 is MNHEY and CDR2 SMNVEV (reference sequence). CDR3 length: 14 amino acids. DNA of the CDR3: TGTGCCAGAATTCCAGGGGTTTTATGGTCACCCCTCCACTTT. Protein sequence: CARIPGVLWSPLHF.

In the case of this clone: Other DNA sequences in this sample translate to the same CDR3. The rearrangement joins TRBV5-6 to TRBJ1-1; D not resolved. Germline V gene lookup returns CDR1 SGHDT and CDR2 YYEEEE. Trimming removed 0 bases from V and 4 bases from J, with 7 bases in between. The length of the CDR3 is 13 residues. The CDR3 DNA reads TGTGCCAGCAGCTTGGGAGGGTTCACTGAAGCTTTCTTT. This encodes CASSLGGFTEAFF.

The chain uses TRBV4-1 and TRBJ2-1, with 14 bases identical to TRBD2. The CDR3 covers 15 residues. Trimming at V came to 4 bases and at J to 6 bases, leaving 2 bases not matched to a gene. Germline V gives CDR1 MGHRA, CDR2 YSYEKL. As DNA, the CDR3 is TGCGCCAGCAGCCTGGGACTAGCGGGGGCCAATGAGCAGTTCTTC. Encoded protein: CASSLGLAGANEQFF.

The gene calls are TRBV10-3 and TRBJ2-7; TRBD2 matches 10 bases. Germline V gene data show CDR1 as ENHRY and CDR2 as SYGVKD. The junction had 11 bases not matched to a gene; V was cut back by 3 bases and J by 6 bases. The CDR3 extends over 16 amino acids. CDR3 nucleotides: TGTGCCATCAGTGATACTCTAGCGGGAGATCAATTCGAGCAGTACTTC. This encodes CAISDTLAGDQFEQYF.

CDR3 bases: TGCGCCAGCAGCTTGGGGAGGAGCTCCTACAATGAGCAGTTCTTC. Amino acids: CASSLGRSSYNEQFF. This rearrangement joins TRBV5-1 to TRBJ2-1; D might be TRBD2 (5 bases). Looked up from germline, CDR1 is SGHRS and CDR2 is YFSETQ. V was trimmed by 0 bases and J by 0 bases, leaving 7 bases between them. This CDR3 spans 15 amino acids.

The chain carries TRBV6-1 and TRBJ2-7, with a possible D match to TRBD2 (6 bases). Deletions cut 4 bases from V and 5 bases from J, with 12 bases between. CDR1 and CDR2 (germline): MNHNS, SASEGT. The CDR3 covers 13 residues. CDR3 nucleotides: TGTGCCAGCAGTGGCGGGGCGTCGCACGAGCAGTACTTC. Translated, it gives CASSGGASHEQYF.

The rearrangement joins TRBV7-9 to TRBJ2-3; D call uncertain. Germline CDR1 and CDR2: SEHNR and FQNEAQ (reference sequence). The CDR3 has 13 amino acids. V was cut by 3 bases and J by 3 bases, with 7 bases left in between. CDR3 in amino acids: CASSLGITDTQYF. The CDR3 nucleotides are TGTGCCAGCAGCTTGGGTATTACAGATACGCAGTATTTT.

The chain links TRBV2 to TRBJ2-3, with 7 nucleotides matching TRBD2. Trimming removed 8 bases from V and 8 bases from J; junction bases left unmatched: 13. Germline V gene sequence: CDR1 SNHLY, CDR2 FYNNEI. The CDR3 runs 14 residues. CDR3 protein: CASGSGSWGGTQYF. As DNA, the CDR3 is TGTGCCAGCGGGTCCGGGTCCTGGGGGGGTACGCAGTATTTT.

Notes on this clone: This same CDR3 is encoded by further DNA sequences in the sample. J is TRBJ2-7 and V is TRBV10-1; D unresolved. Germline CDR1 and CDR2: WNHNN and SYGVQD (reference sequence). CDR3 length: 11 amino acids. V was shortened by 0 bases and J by 7 bases, with 4 bases between the two germline ends. CDR3 protein: CASSESGEQYF. The CDR3, as DNA: TGCGCCAGCAGTGAGTCGGGTGAGCAGTACTTC.

This clone occurred once. The CDR3 coding sequence is TGCAGCGTTGAAGGACACAAAAACATTCAGTACTTC. It translates to CSVEGHKNIQYF. The V gene is TRBV29-1, the J gene TRBJ2-4; D unclear. Trimming shortened V by 1 base and J by 3 bases, and 4 bases separated the two germline ends. The V gene's germline CDR1 is SQVTM and CDR2 ANQGSEA. CDR3 size: 12 residues.

This chain connects TRBV13 to TRBJ2-7; the D gene is possibly TRBD2 (6 bases). The CDR3 loop spans 15 amino acids. Deletions cut 4 bases from V and 4 bases from J, with 17 bases between. The germline V gene encodes CDR1 PRHDT and CDR2 FYEKMQ (reference sequence). The DNA of the CDR3 is TGTGCCAGCAGCTCCTCAGACGGGGGACTTTACGAGCAGTACTTC. Its translation: CASSSSDGGLYEQYF.

The chain employs TRBV7-8 and TRBJ2-1; 14 positions match TRBD2. Per the germline V gene, CDR1 is SGHVS and CDR2 is FQNEAQ. The CDR3 sequence is 18 residues long. Trimming took 5 bases from V and 0 from J; bases not matched to a gene: 6. CDR3 residues: CASSMGLAGDFSYNEQFF. The CDR3 region has the DNA TGTGCCAGCAGCATGGGACTAGCGGGAGATTTCTCCTACAATGAGCAGTTCTTC.

For this clone: The same CDR3 also results from other DNA sequences found in this sample. This sequence joins TRBV11-2 and TRBJ2-5; D is ambiguous. In germline, CDR1 is SGHAT, CDR2 FQNNGV. CDR3 length: 11 residues. V was cut by 5 bases and J by 2 bases, with 3 bases left in between. The CDR3 loop is CASSRQETQYF. The CDR3 region has the DNA TGTGCCAGCAGCCGACAAGAGACCCAGTACTTC.

J is TRBJ2-7 and V is TRBV5-8; TRBD1 agrees at 9 bases. The germline V gene has CDR1 SGHTS and CDR2 YDEGEE. CDR3 length equals 18 residues. V trimming: 0 bases; J trimming: 2 bases; junction bases outside the gene matches: 12. The DNA of the CDR3 is TGTGCCAGCAGCTTGGCGGGGACAGGGAAAGCCCTAACCTACGAGCAGTACTTC. It translates to CASSLAGTGKALTYEQYF.

For the CDR3, the DNA is TGTGCCAGCAGCCCTACTAGCGGGGGGACCAATGAGCAGTTCTTC. It specifies CASSPTSGGTNEQFF. The rearrangement uses TRBV6-5 and TRBJ2-1, with 12 bases that match TRBD2. Trimming removed 6 bases from V and 6 bases from J; junction bases left unmatched: 6. This CDR3 region has 15 residues. Looked up from germline, CDR1 is MNHEY and CDR2 is SVGAGI.

V and J are TRBV29-1 and TRBJ1-3; 8 bases match TRBD1. V was pared by 2 bases and J by 3 bases, with 6 bases of the junction left unmatched. This CDR3 has 15 amino acids. Germline CDR1 SQVTM, CDR2 ANQGSEA. The chain's CDR3 is CSVEYPDRVGNTIYF. Here the CDR3 DNA reads TGCAGCGTTGAATATCCGGACAGGGTTGGAAACACCATATATTTT.

This chain uses TRBV4-3 with TRBJ1-3; the D is unclear. Germline CDR1 is LGHNA and CDR2 is YSLEER. CDR3 length: 18 residues. The V end was cut by 0 bases, the J end by 4 bases, with 19 bases between. This CDR3 is CASSQDEAPGFTGNTIYF. DNA for the CDR3: TGCGCCAGCAGCCAAGATGAAGCCCCGGGTTTTACGGGAAACACCATATATTTT.

The chain uses TRBV7-6 and TRBJ2-7; TRBD2 might be the D (6 bases). The germline gives CDR1 SGHVS, CDR2 FNYEAQ. V was trimmed by 5 bases and J by 3 bases, leaving 17 bases between them. This CDR3 is built from 15 residues. The CDR3 DNA follows: TGTGCCAGCAGCAAGGGAGCGGGCGCAAACTACGAGCAGTACTTC. Its translation: CASSKGAGANYEQYF.

The chain couples TRBV4-3 to TRBJ2-1; 7 bases agree with TRBD2. In germline, CDR1 is LGHNA, CDR2 YSLEER. The V segment lost 3 bases and the J segment 9 bases; nucleotides outside the gene matches: 11. The CDR3 sequence is 15 residues long. As DNA, the CDR3 is TGCGCCAGCAGCCAGCGGGACTTGCGGGGGAGTGAGCAGTTCTTC. This translates into CASSQRDLRGSEQFF.

The chain couples TRBV30 to TRBJ2-5; a weak D match, TRBD2 (6 bases). From germline, CDR1 is GTSNPN and CDR2 SVGIG (reference sequence). The V and J ends lost 5 bases and 5 bases respectively, with 15 bases between them. There are 13 residues in the CDR3. The DNA for the CDR3 is TGTGCCTGGGACCATAGCGGTGGGGAGACCCAGTACTTC. It yields the protein CAWDHSGGETQYF.

CDR3 bases: TGCGCCAGCAGTCCCGGCTCGCAGGGAGGCTATAATTCACCCCTCCACTTT. Amino acids: CASSPGSQGGYNSPLHF. The rearrangement links TRBV10-2 to TRBJ1-6, with TRBD1 as a possible D gene (5 bases). CDR1 is WSHSY, CDR2 SAAADI, per germline. The V end was cut by 5 bases, the J end by 3 bases, with 17 bases between. The CDR3 sequence is 17 residues long.

The rearrangement uses TRBV28 and TRBJ2-7, with TRBD1 matching 7 bases. Germline V gives CDR1 MDHEN, CDR2 SYDVKM. Trimming at V came to 4 bases and at J to 6 bases, leaving 12 bases not matched to a gene. The CDR3 is made up of 15 amino acids. CDR3 in DNA: TGTGCCAGCAGTTCCGGTCGACAGGGAAGAAGCGAGCAGTACTTC. Its translation: CASSSGRQGRSEQYF.

Of note for this clone: Different DNA sequences within this sample yield the same CDR3. The rearrangement uses TRBV5-4 and TRBJ2-3, with 9 bases aligning to TRBD2. Germline CDR1 is SGHNT and CDR2 is YYREEE (reference sequence). This CDR3 is 14 amino acids long. With 4 bases clipped from V and 6 bases from J, the junction kept 6 bases outside the gene matches. CDR3 in amino acids: CASSPGLASDTQYF. In nucleotides, the CDR3 is TGTGCCAGCAGCCCGGGACTAGCAAGCGATACGCAGTATTTT.

This chain joins TRBV13 and TRBJ1-6, with D unresolved. The CDR3 covers 15 residues. The germline CDR1 and CDR2 sequences are PRHDT and FYEKMQ (reference sequence). The V end lost 3 bases, the J end lost 8 bases, and 14 bases lay between the germline ends. The CDR3 DNA follows: TGTGCCAGCAGCTTTTGGTCTGCCCGTGATTCACCCCTCCACTTT. Protein: CASSFWSARDSPLHF.

The genes are TRBV27 and TRBJ1-6; D unclear. The V end lost 5 bases, the J end lost 0 bases, and 8 bases lay between the germline ends. CDR1 and CDR2 from the germline V gene are MNHEY and SMNVEV (reference sequence). This CDR3 spans 15 amino acids. The CDR3 region is CASSIGSSYNSPLHF. The CDR3 coding sequence is TGTGCCAGCAGTATCGGGAGCTCCTATAATTCACCCCTCCACTTT.

This clone was recorded once. The V and J genes are TRBV2 and TRBJ1-1, with 9 bases that match TRBD1. The germline V gene encodes CDR1 SNHLY and CDR2 FYNNEI. J lost 4 bases, V lost 6 bases, and 6 bases had no gene match. The CDR3 covers 14 residues. For the CDR3, the DNA is TGTGCCAGCAGAGCAACAGGGGGCGTCACTGAAGCTTTCTTT. It specifies CASRATGGVTEAFF. Based on the CDR3 plus reference TRBV2 and TRBJ1-1, the full variable domain is EPEVTQTPSHQVTQMGQEVILRCVPISNHLYFYWYRQILGQKVEFLVSFYNNEISEKSEIFDDQFSVERPDGSNFTLKIRSTKLEDSAMYFCASRATGGVTEAFFGQGTRLTVV.

This chain connects TRBV10-3 to TRBJ2-2; unclear D gene. This CDR3 is built from 12 residues. Per the germline V gene, CDR1 is ENHRY and CDR2 is SYGVKD. V lost 2 bases to trimming and J lost 6 bases, with 4 bases between them. CDR3 DNA sequence: TGTGCCATCAGTGAGGAGTCCGGGGAGCTGTTTTTT. This gives the protein CAISEESGELFF.

This chain connects TRBV19 to TRBJ2-4; D is perhaps TRBD2 (6 bases). Trimming left V 9 bases short and J 0 bases short, with 12 bases between. The CDR3 contains 14 residues. Germline assignment: CDR1 LNHDA and CDR2 SQIVND (reference sequence). This CDR3 reads CASWGRLAKNIQYF. CDR3 sequence (DNA): TGTGCCAGCTGGGGGAGGTTAGCCAAAAACATTCAGTACTTC. Looking up the rest from reference TRBV19 and TRBJ2-4 gives the full variable domain: DGGITQSPKYLFRKEGQNVTLSCEQNLNHDAMYWYRQDPGQGLRLIYYSQIVNDFQKGDIAEGYSVSREKKESFPLTVTSAQKNPTAFYLCASWGRLAKNIQYFGAGTRLSVL.

The chain couples TRBV5-6 to TRBJ1-6; 7 bases match TRBD1. Unmatched junction bases numbered 5, after V lost 3 bases and J lost 5 bases. The CDR3 covers 15 residues. Per the germline V gene, CDR1 is SGHDT and CDR2 is YYEEEE. This CDR3 reads CASSWGTEDNSPLHF. In DNA form, the CDR3 reads TGTGCCAGCAGCTGGGGGACAGAGGATAATTCACCCCTCCACTTT.

This sequence joins TRBV21-1 and TRBJ2-2; whether TRBD1, the table's D call, matches the DNA was not checked. TRBV21-1 is reported as a pseudogene. CDR3 length: 15 amino acids. CDR3 coding DNA: TGTGCCAGCAGCAAAATTCCAGGGGAAACCGGGGAGCTGTTTTTT. As protein: CASSKIPGETGELFF.